The next 18 T cell receptor beta chains were all read from a single sample in a study of identical twins. One entry per CDR3 protein, called by TCRdb with MiXCR from the 5' RACE reads. The sample shows around 690,000 distinct CDR3 sequences, 21% of them seen only once. The sample was also linked to a second study, of T cells expressing NK-cell markers.

Sequencing was performed on PBMCs. The receptors here all came from a woman aged 18-29 years in good health.

The chain couples TRBV7-3 to TRBJ2-2; 7 bases line up with TRBD2. CDR1 is SGHTA, CDR2 FQGTGA, per germline. CDR3 size: 16 residues. The V gene end was trimmed by 3 bases and the J gene end by 2 bases; junction bases not matched to a gene: 6. The CDR3 nucleotides are TGTGCCAGCAGCTTTTCGTCTAGCGGAAACACCGGGGAGCTGTTTTTT. Protein product: CASSFSSSGNTGELFF.

This clonotype has more than one count but fewer than ten. The chain uses TRBV27 and TRBJ1-1; D is perhaps TRBD1 (6 bases). V lost 8 bases, J lost 11 bases, and 15 bases lay in between. Germline CDR1 reads MNHEY; CDR2 reads SMNVEV (reference sequence). The CDR3 has 11 amino acids. The CDR3, as DNA: TGTGCCAGCGGCCTGGCGGGGGCGGCTTTCTTT. Encoded protein: CASGLAGAAFF.

A few counts support this clonotype. The chain carries TRBV11-2 and TRBJ1-1; no definite D call. Germline V gives CDR1 SGHAT, CDR2 FQNNGV. The germline V and J ends were trimmed by 1 base and 1 base, with 19 bases remaining between them. This CDR3 contains 18 residues. The CDR3 here is CASSLVRSDRLPNTEAFF. DNA of the CDR3: TGTGCCAGCAGCTTAGTTCGGTCGGATCGACTGCCGAACACTGAAGCTTTCTTT.

This clonotype was counted a few times. This chain uses TRBV9 with TRBJ2-3; no reliable D call. CDR1 is SGDLS, CDR2 YYNGEE, per germline. The CDR3 loop spans 15 amino acids. Trimming took 0 bases from V and 2 from J, leaving 10 bases between them. Here the CDR3 reads CASSVGGSDTDTQYF. DNA of the CDR3: TGTGCCAGCAGCGTAGGGGGAAGCGACACAGATACGCAGTATTTT.

V is TRBV12-3 or TRBV12-4 and J is TRBJ2-7; D is ambiguous. The CDR3 has 13 amino acids. Deletions cut 6 bases from V and 1 base from J, with 10 bases between. Written as DNA, the CDR3 is TGTGCCAGCAGCTCTTCGGCTTCCTACGAGCAGTACTTC. This gives the protein CASSSSASYEQYF.

This chain joins TRBV3-1 and TRBJ2-7; D might be TRBD1 (5 bases). V lost 0 bases and J lost 3, with 12 bases in between. CDR1 and CDR2 (germline): LGHDT, YNNKEL (reference sequence). The CDR3 totals 15 residues. The CDR3 nucleotides read TGTGCCAGCAGCCAAGATCCAGGACAAAGCTACGAGCAGTACTTC. This sequence encodes CASSQDPGQSYEQYF.

This clonotype was detected a few times. V usage is TRBV20-1 and J usage is TRBJ1-1; the D is unclear. Trimming stripped 3 bases from V and 3 bases from J, with 11 bases between. In germline, CDR1 is DFQATT, CDR2 SNEGSKA (reference sequence). The CDR3 runs 13 residues. The CDR3 region is CSARPLRDTEAFF. The CDR3 bases are TGCAGTGCTAGGCCCCTCCGGGACACTGAAGCTTTCTTT.

In this sample, this clonotype turned up a few times. The genes are TRBV5-1 and TRBJ2-5, with D perhaps TRBD2 (5 bases). This CDR3 is 14 amino acids long. Germline lookup yields CDR1 SGHRS and CDR2 YFSETQ. V was shortened by 3 bases and J by 2 bases, with 11 bases between the two germline ends. The CDR3 sequence: CASSWAGEQETQYF. The DNA for the CDR3 is TGCGCCAGCAGCTGGGCCGGGGAACAAGAGACCCAGTACTTC.

The chain links TRBV20-1 to TRBJ2-7; tentative D call: TRBD2 (6 bases). The CDR3 covers 14 residues. V lost 3 bases and J lost 4, with 16 bases in between. Germline lookup yields CDR1 DFQATT and CDR2 SNEGSKA (reference sequence). CDR3 region: CSASWAGKSYEQYF. The CDR3 DNA is TGCAGTGCTAGTTGGGCGGGGAAAAGTTACGAGCAGTACTTC.

This clonotype has just a few counts. The J gene is TRBJ1-6, the V gene TRBV27, with D possibly being TRBD1 (6 bases). The V end was cut by 4 bases, the J end by 7 bases, with 14 bases between. Germline lookup yields CDR1 MNHEY and CDR2 SMNVEV (reference sequence). This CDR3 has 15 amino acids. CDR3 nucleotides: TGTGCCAGCAGTTGGAACAGGGTGGGCAATTCACCCCTCCACTTT. It yields the protein CASSWNRVGNSPLHF.

This clonotype has more than one count but fewer than ten. This sequence joins TRBV6-5 and TRBJ2-7; 8 bases match TRBD2. Trimming removed 0 bases from V and 6 bases from J; junction bases left unmatched: 7. The germline V gene has CDR1 MNHEY and CDR2 SVGAGI. The CDR3 runs 15 residues. The CDR3 DNA sequence: TGTGCCAGCAGTTACTCTTGGACTAGCCCCAGCGAGCAGTACTTC. Residues: CASSYSWTSPSEQYF.

The chain links TRBV29-1 to TRBJ2-7; D possibly corresponds to TRBD2 (5 bases). This CDR3 region has 15 residues. V was shortened by 5 bases and J by 3 bases, with 20 bases between the two germline ends. CDR1 and CDR2 (germline): SQVTM, ANQGSEA. The CDR3 here is CSVKDTEVGDYEQYF. DNA for the CDR3: TGCAGCGTTAAGGATACGGAGGTTGGGGACTACGAGCAGTACTTC.

V usage is TRBV5-1 and J usage is TRBJ2-1, with D tentatively TRBD1 (6 bases). The CDR3 covers 15 residues. Trimming cost V 9 bases and J 2 bases, with 18 bases left between them. Germline assignment: CDR1 SGHRS and CDR2 YFSETQ. In nucleotides, the CDR3 is TGCGCCACCTCTTTTCAGCCAGGGGCCTACAATGAGCAGTTCTTC. It translates to CATSFQPGAYNEQFF.

V gene TRBV12-3 or TRBV12-4 combines with J gene TRBJ2-1; either TRBD1 or TRBD2 may fit D (5 bases each). This CDR3 has 17 amino acids. Deletions cut 1 base from V and 0 bases from J, with 13 bases between. In nucleotides, the CDR3 is TGTGCCAGCAGTTTAGTGGGGGTAGAAAGCTCCTACAATGAGCAGTTCTTC. This encodes CASSLVGVESSYNEQFF.

This clonotype has only a few counts. The rearrangement uses TRBV20-1 and TRBJ2-4; 8 bases agree with TRBD2. Trimming at V came to 5 bases and at J to 1 base, leaving 10 bases not matched to a gene. The germline CDR1 and CDR2 sequences are DFQATT and SNEGSKA (reference sequence). The CDR3 spans 16 residues. This CDR3 reads CSAGTRLEYAKNIQYF. CDR3 DNA: TGCAGTGCTGGGACTAGACTCGAATACGCCAAAAACATTCAGTACTTC.

This chain connects TRBV20-1 to TRBJ2-3; 9 bases fit TRBD2. The junction had 5 bases not matched to a gene; V was cut back by 7 bases and J by 6 bases. This CDR3 is 12 amino acids long. Germline V lookup: CDR1 DFQATT, CDR2 SNEGSKA (reference sequence). This chain's CDR3 is CSVAGGGDTQYF. The CDR3 nucleotides are TGCAGTGTCGCGGGAGGGGGGGATACGCAGTATTTT.

This clonotype was counted at least ten times. The gene calls are TRBV5-4 and TRBJ2-2; D unresolved. This CDR3 comprises 16 residues. The ends were cut back, 2 bases at V and 0 bases at J, with 11 bases in the middle. CDR1 is SGHNT and CDR2 is YYREEE in the germline V gene (reference sequence). This CDR3 is CASSLGVAPNTGELFF. Here the CDR3 DNA reads TGTGCCAGCAGCTTAGGTGTCGCTCCGAACACCGGGGAGCTGTTTTTT. Drawing the rest from reference TRBV5-4 and TRBJ2-2, the complete variable domain is ETGVTQSPTHLIKTRGQQVTLRCSSQSGHNTVSWYQQALGQGPQFIFQYYREEENGRGNFPPRFSGLQFPNYSSELNVNALELDDSALYLCASSLGVAPNTGELFFGEGSRLTVL.

This clonotype came up once. This chain uses TRBV7-9 with TRBJ2-7; D is perhaps TRBD1 or TRBD2 (5 bases each). Per the germline V gene, CDR1 is SEHNR and CDR2 is FQNEAQ (reference sequence). V lost 5 bases and J lost 4, with 15 bases in between. The CDR3 runs to 14 residues. CDR3 loop: CASSRRVEGYEQYF. Here the CDR3 DNA reads TGTGCCAGCAGCCGCAGGGTTGAGGGGTACGAGCAGTACTTC.